This T cell receptor beta chain originates from a study of technical replicates of blood from a few donors. Trimming took 9 bases from V and 1 from J; bases not matched to a gene: 5. The CDR3 loop spans 13 amino acids. The germline V gene encodes CDR1 WSHSY and CDR2 SAAADI. Clones were sequenced by immunoSEQ multiplex PCR, and TCRdb holds only the in-frame ones, with some missing. The profile covers about 93,000 clones, with roughly 96% appearing a single time and about 0.26% taken by the ten largest. V and J are TRBV10-2 and TRBJ1-1; 7 positions match TRBD1. Sample: T cells isolated from PBMCs. This TCR came from a human donor in good health. The CDR3 loop reads CASRDRENTEAFF. CDR3 DNA sequence: TGCGCCAGTCGGGACAGAGAGAACACTGAAGCTTTCTTT.